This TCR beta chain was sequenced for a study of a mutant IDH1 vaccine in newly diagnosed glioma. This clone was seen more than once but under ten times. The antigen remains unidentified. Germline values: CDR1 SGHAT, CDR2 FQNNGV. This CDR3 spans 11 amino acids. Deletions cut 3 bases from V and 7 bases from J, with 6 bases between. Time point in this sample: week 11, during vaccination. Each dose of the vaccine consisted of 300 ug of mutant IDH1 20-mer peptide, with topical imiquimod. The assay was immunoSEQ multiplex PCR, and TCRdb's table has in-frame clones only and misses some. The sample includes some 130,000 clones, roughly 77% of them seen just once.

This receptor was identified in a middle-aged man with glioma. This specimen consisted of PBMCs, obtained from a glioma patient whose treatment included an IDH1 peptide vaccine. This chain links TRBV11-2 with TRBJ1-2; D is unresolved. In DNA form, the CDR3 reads TGTGCCAGCAGCTTCCGGGGTGGCTACACCTTC. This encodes CASSFRGGYTF.